This is a list of T cell receptor beta chains from one sample in a study of blood T cell repertoires in COVID-19. The repertoire was sequenced with immunoSEQ multiplex PCR; TCRdb's copy has only in-frame clones and lacks some. This sample has some 250,000 clones; 86% occur once, and the top ten carry 6.2%. Sequencing was done on a sample of peripheral blood. Receptor source: a man between 60 and 75 years old with acute or convalescent COVID-19. Both conserved end residues are part of each CDR3. The D gene is left open where the match is weak. Not every row has a clone size; where given, it reads once, few, many or a size class.

j_call v_call clone_size d_call cdr3_aa cdr3_nt
TRBJ2-2 TRBV28 NA TRBD2 CASSLAGLAVGGELFF TGTGCCAGCAGTCTCGCGGGACTAGCGGTGGGCGGGGAGCTGTTTTTT
TRBJ1-1 TRBV30 many NA CAWSVGGRNEAFF TGTGCCTGGAGTGTAGGCGGGAGGAATGAAGCTTTCTTT
TRBJ1-5 TRBV5-1 NA NA CASSLGGADQPQHF TGCGCCAGCAGCTTAGGGGGGGCCGATCAGCCCCAGCATTTT
TRBJ2-3 TRBV28 NA TRBD2 CASSPETGTSIDTQYF TGTGCCAGCAGTCCAGAAACCGGGACTAGCATCGATACGCAGTATTTT
TRBJ2-2 TRBV2 NA TRBD2 CASRRTSGSTGELFF TGTGCCAGCAGGCGGACTAGCGGGAGTACCGGGGAGCTGTTTTTT
TRBJ2-2 TRBV6-1 NA TRBD2 CASSDSGRAVGELFF TGTGCCAGCAGTGACAGCGGGAGGGCAGTCGGGGAGCTGTTTTTT
TRBJ2-5 TRBV7-9 NA TRBD1 CASSNGAGGLETQYF TGTGCCAGCAGCAATGGGGCAGGGGGCTTGGAGACCCAGTACTTC
TRBJ2-3 TRBV7-6 few TRBD2 CASSWREAPGMTDTQYF TGTGCCAGCAGCTGGCGGGAGGCGCCCGGAATGACAGATACGCAGTATTTT
TRBJ2-2 TRBV9 NA TRBD2 CASSSRAGRGGGELFF TGTGCCAGCAGCTCCCGAGCGGGAAGGGGTGGCGGGGAGCTGTTTTTT
TRBJ1-3 TRBV27 NA NA CASGSPGWRNTIYF TGTGCCAGCGGGAGCCCGGGATGGAGAAACACCATATATTTT
TRBJ2-7 TRBV19 NA NA CASSIRLEWYEQYF TGTGCCAGTAGTATACGACTAGAATGGTACGAGCAGTACTTC
TRBJ1-5 TRBV10-3 NA TRBD1 CATWDRAGQPQHF TGTGCCACCTGGGACAGGGCGGGGCAGCCCCAGCATTTT
TRBJ1-4 TRBV28 NA NA CASSLSPIQGISEKLFF TGTGCCAGCAGTTTATCCCCTATACAGGGAATTAGCGAAAAACTGTTTTTT
TRBJ1-1 TRBV27 NA TRBD1 CASSPYRGEAFF TGTGCCAGCAGTCCCTACAGGGGGGAAGCTTTCTTT
TRBJ1-6 TRBV7-8 NA NA CASSSGQYNSPLHF TGTGCCAGCAGCTCCGGACAGTATAATTCACCCCTCCACTTT
TRBJ2-3 TRBV9 NA NA CASSVDRRDTQYF TGTGCCAGCAGCGTAGACCGCAGAGATACGCAGTATTTT